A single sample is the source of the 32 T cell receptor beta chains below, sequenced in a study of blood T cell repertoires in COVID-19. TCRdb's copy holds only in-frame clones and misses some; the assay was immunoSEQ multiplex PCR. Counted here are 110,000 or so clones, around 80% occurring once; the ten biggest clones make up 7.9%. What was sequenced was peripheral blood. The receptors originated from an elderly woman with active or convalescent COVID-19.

As DNA, the CDR3 is TGTGCCAGCAGCGTGGGGGACAGGGACATTCAGCCCCAGCATTTT. This translates into CASSVGDRDIQPQHF. This sequence joins TRBV9 and TRBJ1-5; 9 bases match TRBD1. This CDR3 region has 15 residues. V shed 2 bases, J shed 6 bases, and the junction held 6 bases outside the gene matches. Germline V gene sequence: CDR1 SGDLS, CDR2 YYNGEE.

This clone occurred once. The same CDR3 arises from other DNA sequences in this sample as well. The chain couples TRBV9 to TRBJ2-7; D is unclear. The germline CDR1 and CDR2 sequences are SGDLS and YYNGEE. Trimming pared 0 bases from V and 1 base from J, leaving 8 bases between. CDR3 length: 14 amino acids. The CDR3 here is CASSVVPSSYEQYF. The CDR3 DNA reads TGTGCCAGCAGCGTAGTTCCTAGTTCCTACGAGCAGTACTTC.

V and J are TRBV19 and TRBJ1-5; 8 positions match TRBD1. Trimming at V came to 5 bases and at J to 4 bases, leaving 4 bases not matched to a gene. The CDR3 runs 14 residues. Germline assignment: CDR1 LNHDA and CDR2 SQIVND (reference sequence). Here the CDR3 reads CASSEGTGNQPQHF. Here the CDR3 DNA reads TGTGCCAGTAGTGAGGGGACAGGAAATCAGCCCCAGCATTTT.

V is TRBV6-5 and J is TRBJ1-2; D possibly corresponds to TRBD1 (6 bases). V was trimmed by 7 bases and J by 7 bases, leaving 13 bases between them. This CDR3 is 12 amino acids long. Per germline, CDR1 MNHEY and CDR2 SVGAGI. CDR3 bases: TGTGCCAGCAACAGGGTCACGGGTGGCTACACCTTC. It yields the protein CASNRVTGGYTF.

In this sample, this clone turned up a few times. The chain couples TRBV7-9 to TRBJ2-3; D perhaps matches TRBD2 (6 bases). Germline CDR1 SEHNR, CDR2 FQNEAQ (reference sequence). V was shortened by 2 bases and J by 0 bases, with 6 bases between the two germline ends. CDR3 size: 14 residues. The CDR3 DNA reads TGTGCCAGCAGCTTAAGCGGGAGCACAGATACGCAGTATTTT. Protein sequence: CASSLSGSTDTQYF. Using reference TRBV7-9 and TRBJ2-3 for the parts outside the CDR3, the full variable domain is DTGVSQNPRHKITKRGQNVTFRCDPISEHNRLYWYRQTLGQGPEFLTYFQNEAQLEKSRLLSDRFSAERPKGSFSTLEIQRTEQGDSAMYLCASSLSGSTDTQYFGPGTRLTVL.

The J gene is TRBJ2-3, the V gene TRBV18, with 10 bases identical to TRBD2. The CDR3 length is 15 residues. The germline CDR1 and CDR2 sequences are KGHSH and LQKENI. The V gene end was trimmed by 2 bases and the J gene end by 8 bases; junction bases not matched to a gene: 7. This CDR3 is CASSPELAGSGTQYF. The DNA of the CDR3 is TGTGCCAGCTCACCAGAACTAGCGGGATCCGGTACGCAGTATTTT.

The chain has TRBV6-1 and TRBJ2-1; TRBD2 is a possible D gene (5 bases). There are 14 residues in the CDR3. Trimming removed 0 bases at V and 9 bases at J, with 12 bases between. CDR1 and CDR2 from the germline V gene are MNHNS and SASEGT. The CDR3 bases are TGTGCCAGCAGTGAAGCGCGGGTTTGGAGTGAGCAGTTCTTC. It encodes CASSEARVWSEQFF.

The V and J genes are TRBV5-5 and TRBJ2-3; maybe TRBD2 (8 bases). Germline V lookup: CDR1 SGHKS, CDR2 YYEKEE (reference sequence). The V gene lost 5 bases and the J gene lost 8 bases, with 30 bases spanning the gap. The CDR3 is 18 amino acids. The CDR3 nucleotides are TGTGCCAGCAGTCAGGGGGTGGATTGGCGGGAGGCCTTGGCTACGCAGTATTTT. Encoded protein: CASSQGVDWREALATQYF. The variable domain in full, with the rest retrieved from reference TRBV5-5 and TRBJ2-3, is DAGVTQSPTHLIKTRGQQVTLRCSPISGHKSVSWYQQVLGQGPQFIFQYYEKEERGRGNFPDRFSARQFPNYSSELNVNALLLGDSALYLCASSQGVDWREALATQYFGPGTRLTVL.

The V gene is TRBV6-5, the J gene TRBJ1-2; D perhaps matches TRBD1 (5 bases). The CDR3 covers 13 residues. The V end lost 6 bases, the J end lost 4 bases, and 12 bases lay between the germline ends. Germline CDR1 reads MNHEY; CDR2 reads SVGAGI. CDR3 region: CASRSTALYGYTF. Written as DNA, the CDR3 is TGTGCCAGCAGGTCGACAGCACTCTATGGCTACACCTTC.

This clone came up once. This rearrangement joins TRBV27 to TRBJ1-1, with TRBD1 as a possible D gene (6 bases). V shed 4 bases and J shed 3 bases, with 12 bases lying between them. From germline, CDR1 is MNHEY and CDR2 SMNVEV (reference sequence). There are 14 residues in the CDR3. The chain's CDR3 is CASSSQGYYTEAFF. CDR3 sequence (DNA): TGTGCCAGCAGTTCACAGGGATACTACACTGAAGCTTTCTTT.

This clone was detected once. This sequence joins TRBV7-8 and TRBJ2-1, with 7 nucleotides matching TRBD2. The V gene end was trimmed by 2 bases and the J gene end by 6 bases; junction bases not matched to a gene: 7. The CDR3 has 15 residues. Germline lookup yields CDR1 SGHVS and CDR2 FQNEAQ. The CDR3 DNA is TGTGCCAGCAGCTTAACACTAGCGAGTGGCAATGAGCAGTTCTTC. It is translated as CASSLTLASGNEQFF.

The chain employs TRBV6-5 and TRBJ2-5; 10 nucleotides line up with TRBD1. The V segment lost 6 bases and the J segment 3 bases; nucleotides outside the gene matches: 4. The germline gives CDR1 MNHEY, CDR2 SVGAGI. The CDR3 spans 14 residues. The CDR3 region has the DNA TGTGCCAGCAGGGACAGGGGGGTAGAAGAGACCCAGTACTTC. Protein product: CASRDRGVEETQYF.

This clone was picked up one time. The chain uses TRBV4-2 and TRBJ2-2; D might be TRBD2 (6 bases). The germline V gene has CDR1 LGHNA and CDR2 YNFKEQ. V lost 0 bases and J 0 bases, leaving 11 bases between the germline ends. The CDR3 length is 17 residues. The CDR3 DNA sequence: TGTGCCAGCAGCCAAGAATGGCTAGCGTCGAACACCGGGGAGCTGTTTTTT. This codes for CASSQEWLASNTGELFF.

The CDR3 DNA is TGTGCCAGCTCCTCGATCCCTAAGACAGCAAGCTCTGGGGCCAACGTCCTGACTTTC. This sequence encodes CASSSIPKTASSGANVLTF. The gene calls are TRBV18 and TRBJ2-6, with a weak D call TRBD1 (5 bases). The CDR3 has 19 amino acids. The germline CDR1 and CDR2 sequences are KGHSH and LQKENI. Deletions cut 6 bases from V and 0 bases from J, with 21 bases between.

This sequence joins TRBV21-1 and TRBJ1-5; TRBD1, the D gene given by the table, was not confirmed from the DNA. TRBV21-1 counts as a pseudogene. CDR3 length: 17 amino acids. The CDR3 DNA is TGTGCCAGCAGTCGAGGGGTGGGACAATATAGCAATCAGCCCCAGCATTTT. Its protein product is CASSRGVGQYSNQPQHF.

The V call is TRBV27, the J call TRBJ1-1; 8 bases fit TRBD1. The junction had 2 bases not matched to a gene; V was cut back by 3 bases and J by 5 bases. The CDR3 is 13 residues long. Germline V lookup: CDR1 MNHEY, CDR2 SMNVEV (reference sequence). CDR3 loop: CASSFRGQTEAFF. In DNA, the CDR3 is TGTGCCAGCAGTTTCAGGGGGCAAACTGAAGCTTTCTTT.

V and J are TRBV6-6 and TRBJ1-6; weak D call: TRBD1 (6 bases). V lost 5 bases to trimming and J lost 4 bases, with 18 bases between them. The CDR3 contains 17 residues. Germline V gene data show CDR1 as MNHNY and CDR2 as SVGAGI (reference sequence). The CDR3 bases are TGTGCCAGCAGTCGGGGGGGGTCGGGGACATATAATTCACCCCTCCACTTT. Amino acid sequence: CASSRGGSGTYNSPLHF.

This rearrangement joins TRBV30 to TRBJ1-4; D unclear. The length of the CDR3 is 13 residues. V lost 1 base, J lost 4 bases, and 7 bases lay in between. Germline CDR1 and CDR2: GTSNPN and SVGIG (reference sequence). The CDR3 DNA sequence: TGTGCCTGGAGTGGGTCAGTTAATGAAAAACTGTTTTTT. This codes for CAWSGSVNEKLFF.

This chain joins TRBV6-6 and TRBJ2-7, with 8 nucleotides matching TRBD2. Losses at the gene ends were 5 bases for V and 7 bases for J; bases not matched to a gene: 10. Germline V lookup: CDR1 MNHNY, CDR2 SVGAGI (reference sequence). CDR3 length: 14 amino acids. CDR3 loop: CASSPGLVAQEQYF. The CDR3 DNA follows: TGTGCCAGCAGTCCGGGACTAGTGGCACAGGAGCAGTACTTC.

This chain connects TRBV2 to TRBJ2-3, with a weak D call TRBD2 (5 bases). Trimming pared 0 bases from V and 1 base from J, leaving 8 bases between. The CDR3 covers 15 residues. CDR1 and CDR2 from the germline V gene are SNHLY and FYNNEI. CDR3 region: CASSEAGSGTDTQYF. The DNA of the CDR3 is TGTGCCAGCAGTGAAGCGGGTAGCGGCACAGATACGCAGTATTTT.

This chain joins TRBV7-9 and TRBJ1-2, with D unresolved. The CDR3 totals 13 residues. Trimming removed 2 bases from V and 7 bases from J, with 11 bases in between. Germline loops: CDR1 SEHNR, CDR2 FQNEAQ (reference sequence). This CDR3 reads CASSLPLSGGYTF. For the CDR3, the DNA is TGTGCCAGCAGCTTACCGCTAAGCGGTGGCTACACCTTC. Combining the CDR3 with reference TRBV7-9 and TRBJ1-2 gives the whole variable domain DTGVSQNPRHKITKRGQNVTFRCDPISEHNRLYWYRQTLGQGPEFLTYFQNEAQLEKSRLLSDRFSAERPKGSFSTLEIQRTEQGDSAMYLCASSLPLSGGYTFGSGTRLTVV.

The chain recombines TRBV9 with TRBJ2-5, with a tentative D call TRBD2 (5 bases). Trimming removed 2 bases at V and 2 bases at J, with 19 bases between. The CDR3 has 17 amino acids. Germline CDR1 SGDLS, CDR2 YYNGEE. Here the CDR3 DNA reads TGTGCCAGCAGCGTTAGCGCAAGACCCTTAAGGCAAGAGACCCAGTACTTC. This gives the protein CASSVSARPLRQETQYF.

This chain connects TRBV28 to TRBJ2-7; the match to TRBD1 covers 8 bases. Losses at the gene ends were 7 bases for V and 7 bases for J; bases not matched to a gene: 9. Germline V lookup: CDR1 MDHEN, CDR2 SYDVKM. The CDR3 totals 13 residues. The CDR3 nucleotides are TGTGCCAGCACCATTACGACAGGGGAAGAGCAGTACTTC. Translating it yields CASTITTGEEQYF.

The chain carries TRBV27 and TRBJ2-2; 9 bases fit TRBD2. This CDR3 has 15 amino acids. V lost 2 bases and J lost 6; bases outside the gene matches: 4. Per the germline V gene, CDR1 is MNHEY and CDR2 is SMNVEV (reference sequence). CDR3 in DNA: TGTGCCAGCAGTTTAAAGCGGGAGGTGGCCGGGGAGCTGTTTTTT. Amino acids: CASSLKREVAGELFF.

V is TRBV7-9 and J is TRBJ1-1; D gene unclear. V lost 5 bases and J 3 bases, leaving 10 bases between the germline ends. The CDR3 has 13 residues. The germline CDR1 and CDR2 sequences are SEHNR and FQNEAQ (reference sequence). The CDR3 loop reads CASSPLGYTEAFF. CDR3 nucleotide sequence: TGTGCCAGCAGCCCCTTGGGCTACACTGAAGCTTTCTTT.

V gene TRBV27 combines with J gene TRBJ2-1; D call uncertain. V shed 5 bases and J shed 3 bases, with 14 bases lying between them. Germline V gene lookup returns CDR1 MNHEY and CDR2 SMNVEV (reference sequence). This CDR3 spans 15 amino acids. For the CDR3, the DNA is TGTGCCAGCAGTGGTAGCCTCCCCTTCTACAATGAGCAGTTCTTC. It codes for CASSGSLPFYNEQFF.

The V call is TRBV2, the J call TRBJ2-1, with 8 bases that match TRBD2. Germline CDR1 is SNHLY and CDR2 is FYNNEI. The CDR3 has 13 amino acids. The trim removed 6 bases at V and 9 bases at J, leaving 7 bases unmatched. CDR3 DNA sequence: TGTGCCAGCAGCTCGGGACTAGAGACTGAGCAGTTCTTC. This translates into CASSSGLETEQFF.

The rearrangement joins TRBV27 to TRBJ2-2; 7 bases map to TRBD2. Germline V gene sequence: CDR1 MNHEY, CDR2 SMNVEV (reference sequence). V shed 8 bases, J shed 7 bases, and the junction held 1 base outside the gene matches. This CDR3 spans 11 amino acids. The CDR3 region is CASAGDGELFF. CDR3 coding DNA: TGTGCCAGCGCGGGGGACGGGGAGCTGTTTTTT.

The CDR3 DNA reads as TGTGCCAGCAGTTTACAGGGAAACACCATATATTTT. Its protein product is CASSLQGNTIYF. This rearrangement joins TRBV28 to TRBJ1-3; D uncertain. This CDR3 has 12 residues. CDR1 and CDR2 from the germline V gene are MDHEN and SYDVKM. Trimming took off 2 bases at V and 4 bases at J, with 3 bases between the two ends.

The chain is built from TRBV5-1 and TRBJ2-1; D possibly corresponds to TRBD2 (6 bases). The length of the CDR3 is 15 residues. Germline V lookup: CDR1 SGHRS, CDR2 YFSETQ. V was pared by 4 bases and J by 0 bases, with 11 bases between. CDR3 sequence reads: CASSNLASSYNEQFF. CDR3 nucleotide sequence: TGCGCCAGCAGCAACCTAGCGAGCTCCTACAATGAGCAGTTCTTC.

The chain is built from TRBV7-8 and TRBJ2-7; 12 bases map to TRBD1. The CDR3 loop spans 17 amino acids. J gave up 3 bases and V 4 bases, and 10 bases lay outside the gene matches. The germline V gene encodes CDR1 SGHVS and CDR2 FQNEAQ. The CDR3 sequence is CASSWDRGQLSFYEQYF. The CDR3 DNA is TGTGCCAGCAGCTGGGACAGGGGGCAGTTGTCATTCTACGAGCAGTACTTC.

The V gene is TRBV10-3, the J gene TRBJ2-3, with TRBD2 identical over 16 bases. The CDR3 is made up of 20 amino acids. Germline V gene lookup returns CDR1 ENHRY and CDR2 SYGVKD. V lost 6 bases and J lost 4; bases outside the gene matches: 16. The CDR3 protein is CAIREHRGLAGGRGPDTQYF. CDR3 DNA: TGTGCCATCAGGGAACACAGGGGACTAGCGGGAGGGAGAGGGCCAGATACGCAGTATTTT.